One and the same sample provided the 22 T cell receptor beta chains below, sequenced in a study of T cells in Graves' hyperthyroidism and ophthalmopathy. TCR beta CDR3 regions were amplified from RNA. When the TCR CDR3 underwent first-round RT-PCR, the HTBI primer set was used. TCRdb reanalysed the multiplex PCR reads using MiXCR and keeps one entry per CDR3 protein. The sample shows fewer than 110,000 distinct CDR3 sequences, 40% to 50% of them seen only once. The specimen was blood. The receptors come from a man aged 35 to 55 with Graves' hyperthyroidism.

CDR3 sequence (DNA): TGCAGTGCTAGAGCTGTAGGGAGTTACAATGAGCAGTTCTTC. Translated, it gives CSARAVGSYNEQFF. The chain carries TRBV20-1 and TRBJ2-1; D is perhaps TRBD2 (5 bases). The V end lost 1 base, the J end lost 4 bases, and 11 bases lay between the germline ends. Germline assignment: CDR1 DFQATT and CDR2 SNEGSKA (reference sequence). This CDR3 region has 14 residues.

The sample holds many counts of this clonotype. J is TRBJ2-1 and V is TRBV5-1; D possibly uses TRBD1 or TRBD2 (6 bases each). Germline CDR1 is SGHRS and CDR2 is YFSETQ. The V and J ends lost 6 bases and 3 bases respectively, with 16 bases between them. The CDR3 spans 15 residues. This CDR3 is CASTLGGGHYNEQFF. The CDR3 DNA follows: TGCGCCAGCACCCTAGGAGGGGGGCACTACAATGAGCAGTTCTTC.

This clonotype was seen once. J is TRBJ1-2 and V is TRBV2, with a possible D match to TRBD1 (5 bases). Per germline, CDR1 SNHLY and CDR2 FYNNEI. The CDR3 contains 13 residues. The CDR3 DNA sequence: TGTGCTAGAGATCCGGGACGAGCCCGTGGCTACACCTTC. It codes for CARDPGRARGYTF.

This clonotype was recorded at least ten times. V gene TRBV5-4 combines with J gene TRBJ2-1; D remains unclear. There are 14 residues in the CDR3. V gave up 0 bases and J gave up 2 bases, with 6 bases separating them. Germline CDR1 and CDR2: SGHNT and YYREEE (reference sequence). The DNA of the CDR3 is TGTGCCAGCAGCTTGGGGCAGGCCTACAATGAGCAGTTCTTC. Translating it yields CASSLGQAYNEQFF.

Many counts were recorded for this clonotype. This chain joins TRBV6-1 and TRBJ2-7, with D possibly TRBD1 on 6 matching bases. The length of the CDR3 is 13 residues. V shed 7 bases and J shed 1 base, with 11 bases lying between them. CDR1 and CDR2 from the germline V gene are MNHNS and SASEGT. The CDR3 DNA reads TGTGCCAGCAATGGGCAGGGGTCCTACGAGCAGTACTTC. Protein product: CASNGQGSYEQYF.

Note on this clonotype: A much larger clone sits a single nucleotide away, making a read error possible. J is TRBJ2-1 and V is TRBV19; D is perhaps TRBD1 (6 bases). CDR1 and CDR2 from the germline V gene are LNHDA and SQIVND (reference sequence). The CDR3 covers 14 residues. The CDR3 DNA is TGTGCCAGCAGTATCCCGGACAGTCCGATTGAGCAGTTCTTC. It is translated as CASSIPDSPIEQFF.

With regard to this clonotype: The junction departs from the called germline gene at one end, perhaps through a read error. The chain links TRBV2 to TRBJ1-5, with D perhaps TRBD1 (6 bases). CDR3 length: 15 residues. The germline gives CDR1 SNHLY, CDR2 FYNNEI. CDR3: CASRGQPYSSQPQRF. The CDR3 DNA follows: TGTGCCAGTCGAGGACAGCCTTATAGCAGTCAGCCCCAGCGTTTT.

The chain couples TRBV10-3 to TRBJ1-1; no clear D. This CDR3 comprises 12 residues. Deletions cut 7 bases from V and 4 bases from J, with 10 bases between. Germline CDR1 is ENHRY and CDR2 is SYGVKD. This CDR3 reads CAIKGAGTEAFF. The CDR3, as DNA: TGTGCCATCAAGGGCGCGGGCACTGAAGCTTTCTTT.

This clonotype has ten or more counts. The V call is TRBV19, the J call TRBJ1-5; a weak D match, TRBD1 (5 bases). Germline V lookup: CDR1 LNHDA, CDR2 SQIVND (reference sequence). The CDR3 extends over 14 amino acids. V gave up 7 bases and J gave up 6 bases, with 16 bases separating them. The CDR3 sequence is CASTVFGAGQPQHF. The CDR3 DNA is TGTGCCAGTACCGTATTTGGGGCGGGTCAGCCCCAGCATTTT.

The table lists this clonotype with a few counts. This rearrangement joins TRBV30 to TRBJ1-5, with D unresolved. The CDR3 sequence is 14 residues long. Germline V gene sequence: CDR1 GTSNPN, CDR2 SVGIG (reference sequence). V lost 0 bases and J lost 6, with 12 bases in between. The CDR3 reads CAWSVGGPGQPQHF. For the CDR3, the DNA is TGTGCCTGGAGTGTGGGAGGGCCCGGTCAGCCCCAGCATTTT. The whole variable domain, filled in from reference TRBV30 and TRBJ1-5, reads SQTIHQWPATLVQPVGSPLSLECTVEGTSNPNLYWYRQAAGRGLQLLFYSVGIGQISSEVPQNLSASRPQDRQFILSSKKLLLSDSGFYLCAWSVGGPGQPQHFGDGTRLSIL.

This chain joins TRBV10-3 and TRBJ1-4, with D hard to call. CDR1 is ENHRY and CDR2 is SYGVKD in the germline V gene. With 9 bases removed from V and 8 bases from J, the gap between germline ends came to 10 bases. The CDR3 spans 11 residues. The CDR3 region is CAISREEKLFF. The CDR3 DNA reads as TGTGCCATAAGTCGGGAAGAAAAACTGTTTTTT.

The table lists this clonotype with many counts. A much larger clone differs by one base, so this may be a read error. The chain employs TRBV7-2 and TRBJ2-1, with a tentative D call TRBD2 (5 bases). Germline CDR1 reads SGHTA; CDR2 reads FQGNSA. The CDR3 extends over 15 amino acids. The CDR3 coding sequence is TGTGCCAGCAGCCCCGGGATTGCCACCTACAATGGGCAGTTCTTC. It yields the protein CASSPGIATYNGQFF.

The chain employs TRBV7-3 and TRBJ2-3; a weak D match, TRBD1 (6 bases). CDR3 length equals 12 residues. Germline CDR1 SGHTA, CDR2 FQGTGA. Trimming pared 5 bases from V and 11 bases from J, leaving 14 bases between. The CDR3 DNA sequence: TGTGCCAGCAGCACCCAGGGGAATGAGCAGTATTTT. Its protein is CASSTQGNEQYF.

The chain recombines TRBV7-3 with TRBJ1-4; possibly TRBD1 for D (6 bases). Between the trimmed V and J ends, which lost 3 bases and 1 base, there was a span of 12 bases. The CDR3 covers 16 residues. CDR1 SGHTA and CDR2 FQGTGA come from the germline V gene. The DNA for the CDR3 is TGTGCCAGCAGCTTTCGCGTACAGGGAACTAATGAAAAACTGTTTTTT. Amino acids: CASSFRVQGTNEKLFF.

This clonotype showed up many times. The V gene is TRBV6-5, the J gene TRBJ1-4; TRBD1 might be the D (6 bases). Per germline, CDR1 MNHEY and CDR2 SVGAGI. The CDR3 sequence is 13 residues long. Trimming took off 8 bases at V and 8 bases at J, with 15 bases between the two ends. CDR3 nucleotides: TGTGCCAGCTCTAGCAGGGGAAGAGAAAAACTGTTTTTT. It is translated as CASSSRGREKLFF.

The genes are TRBV5-1 and TRBJ2-5; 13 positions match TRBD2. The CDR3 is 15 amino acids. Germline loops: CDR1 SGHRS, CDR2 YFSETQ. The junction had 5 bases not matched to a gene; V was cut back by 4 bases and J by 5 bases. CDR3 residues: CASSRGLAGVETQYF. CDR3 bases: TGCGCCAGCAGCCGCGGACTAGCGGGAGTGGAGACCCAGTACTTC.

On this clonotype: One end of the junction does not line up with germline, which may come from a read error. The chain employs TRBV29-1 and TRBJ2-3; 7 nucleotides agree with TRBD2. There are 16 residues in the CDR3. Germline CDR1 is SQVTM and CDR2 is ANQGSEA. CDR3 in DNA: TGCAGCGTTGCCTACCAACTAGCGTCGAGTACAGATACGCAGTATTTC. As protein: CSVAYQLASSTDTQYF.

This sequence joins TRBV10-2 and TRBJ2-7, with TRBD2 matching 8 bases. The J segment lost 3 bases and the V segment lost 4 bases, leaving 2 bases of the junction unmatched. The CDR3 loop spans 13 amino acids. From germline, CDR1 is WSHSY and CDR2 SAAADI. Here the CDR3 reads CASSVAGGYEQYF. The CDR3 DNA sequence: TGCGCCAGCAGTGTTGCGGGAGGCTACGAGCAGTACTTC.

The chain recombines TRBV7-2 with TRBJ2-7; TRBD2 agrees at 12 bases. V dropped 8 bases and J dropped 0; count of bases not matched to a gene: 2. CDR3 length: 14 amino acids. The germline V gene encodes CDR1 SGHTA and CDR2 FQGNSA. The CDR3 sequence: CASSGLAGSYEQYF. CDR3 DNA sequence: TGTGCCAGCTCGGGACTAGCGGGCTCCTACGAGCAGTACTTC.

For this clonotype: A much larger clone lies a single base off, so this may be a read error. This chain connects TRBV19 to TRBJ2-4, with TRBD2 as a possible D gene (5 bases). The germline CDR1 and CDR2 sequences are LNHDA and SQIVND (reference sequence). The CDR3 runs 16 residues. In DNA, the CDR3 is TGTGCCAGTAGTGGCGCAGATGTTCTAGCCAAAGACATTCAGTACTTC. Amino acids: CASSGADVLAKDIQYF.

The chain combines TRBV20-1 with TRBJ2-5; D might be TRBD2 (6 bases). The CDR3 has 14 residues. The germline CDR1 and CDR2 sequences are DFQATT and SNEGSKA (reference sequence). The V end lost 3 bases, the J end lost 9 bases, and 20 bases lay between the germline ends. Here the CDR3 DNA reads TGCAGTGCTAGTATTGGAAAGGGGAGGATGTCCCAGTACTTC. This sequence encodes CSASIGKGRMSQYF.

The rearrangement joins TRBV30 to TRBJ2-3; D uncertain. Per the germline V gene, CDR1 is GTSNPN and CDR2 is SVGIG (reference sequence). This CDR3 is 14 amino acids long. V was pared by 1 base and J by 5 bases, with 13 bases between. The CDR3 loop reads CAWSDGRIRDTQYF. In DNA form, the CDR3 reads TGTGCCTGGAGTGACGGAAGAATTAGAGATACGCAGTATTTT.